A selection of T cell receptor beta chains follows, all from one sample in a study of shared clonotypes between healthy human individuals. The assay was immunoSEQ multiplex PCR, and TCRdb's table has in-frame clones only and misses some. Among under 650,000 clones, 96% were seen once, and the ten largest hold less than 0.06%. The sequenced sample was naive CD4+ T cells sorted from blood. These receptors were collected from a woman aged 25 to 39 in good health. The CDR3 runs from the conserved cysteine through the conserved F or W. The D gene is left open where the match is weak.

d_call: NA; j_call: TRBJ2-3; v_call: TRBV7-6; cdr3_aa: CASSLAQGMGTDTQYF; cdr3_nt: TGTGCCAGCAGCTTAGCACAGGGTATGGGCACAGATACGCAGTATTTT
d_call: TRBD2; j_call: TRBJ2-7; v_call: TRBV13; cdr3_aa: CASSLGGGRLYEQYF; cdr3_nt: TGTGCCAGCAGCTTAGGGGGAGGGAGGCTCTACGAGCAGTACTTC
d_call: TRBD2; j_call: TRBJ2-1; v_call: TRBV6-5; cdr3_aa: CASSLSGSGNEQFF; cdr3_nt: TGTGCCAGCAGTCTCAGCGGGAGTGGTAATGAGCAGTTCTTC
d_call: NA; j_call: TRBJ2-3; v_call: TRBV29-1; cdr3_aa: CSVAQLLAESTDTQYF; cdr3_nt: TGCAGCGTTGCTCAACTGCTAGCAGAATCCACAGATACGCAGTATTTT
d_call: TRBD2; j_call: TRBJ2-1; v_call: TRBV29-1; cdr3_aa: CSVGGLAGYNEQFF; cdr3_nt: TGCAGCGTCGGGGGACTAGCGGGGTACAATGAGCAGTTCTTC
d_call: NA; j_call: TRBJ1-3; v_call: TRBV5-1; cdr3_aa: CASSPGLLGNTIYF; cdr3_nt: TGCGCCAGCAGCCCCGGGTTACTGGGAAACACCATATATTTT
d_call: NA; j_call: TRBJ1-4; v_call: TRBV30; cdr3_aa: CAWTHGLTNEKLFF; cdr3_nt: TGTGCCTGGACCCACGGTTTAACAAATGAAAAACTGTTTTTT
d_call: NA; j_call: TRBJ1-2; v_call: TRBV21-1; cdr3_aa: CASSKAGVPNYGYTF; cdr3_nt: TGTGCCAGCAGCAAAGCAGGGGTACCTAACTATGGCTACACCTTC
d_call: TRBD1; j_call: TRBJ2-7; v_call: TRBV11-2; cdr3_aa: CASSQDRKPNYEQYF; cdr3_nt: TGTGCCAGCAGCCAGGACAGGAAACCGAACTACGAGCAGTACTTC
d_call: TRBD1; j_call: TRBJ2-7; v_call: TRBV18; cdr3_aa: CASSPRDRPYEQYF; cdr3_nt: TGTGCCAGCTCACCAAGGGACAGGCCCTACGAGCAGTACTTC
d_call: TRBD1; j_call: TRBJ1-5; v_call: TRBV27; cdr3_aa: CASSLLGTGHQPQHF; cdr3_nt: TGTGCCAGCAGTTTACTCGGGACAGGGCATCAGCCCCAGCATTTT
d_call: NA; j_call: TRBJ2-2; v_call: TRBV11-1; cdr3_aa: CASSLFSAGELFF; cdr3_nt: TGTGCCAGCAGCTTATTTTCCGCCGGGGAGCTGTTTTTT
d_call: NA; j_call: TRBJ1-3; v_call: TRBV6-8; cdr3_aa: CASSRGVRRNTIYF; cdr3_nt: TGTGCCAGCAGCCGAGGGGTCCGGAGGAACACCATATATTTT
d_call: TRBD1; j_call: TRBJ2-5; v_call: TRBV18; cdr3_aa: CASSLRTGFQETQYF; cdr3_nt: TGTGCCAGCTCACTACGGACAGGGTTCCAAGAGACCCAGTACTTC
d_call: NA; j_call: TRBJ2-7; v_call: TRBV11-1; cdr3_aa: CASSSQPSEQYF; cdr3_nt: TGTGCCAGCAGCTCCCAGCCCTCCGAGCAGTACTTC
d_call: NA; j_call: TRBJ2-6; v_call: TRBV14; cdr3_aa: CASSQDRGANVLTF; cdr3_nt: TGTGCCAGCAGCCAAGATCGAGGGGCCAACGTCCTGACTTTC
d_call: NA; j_call: TRBJ1-5; v_call: TRBV6-6; cdr3_aa: CASSYGNQPQHF; cdr3_nt: TGTGCCAGCAGTTACGGCAATCAGCCCCAGCATTTT
d_call: NA; j_call: TRBJ2-3; v_call: TRBV6-1; cdr3_aa: CASTGRTDTQYF; cdr3_nt: TGTGCCAGCACGGGACGTACAGATACGCAGTATTTT
d_call: NA; j_call: TRBJ2-1; v_call: TRBV5-1; cdr3_aa: CASSLPQIYNEQFF; cdr3_nt: TGCGCCAGCAGCTTGCCACAGATCTACAATGAGCAGTTCTTC
d_call: NA; j_call: TRBJ1-3; v_call: TRBV11-2; cdr3_aa: CASSLRGVVPSSGNTIYF; cdr3_nt: TGTGCCAGCAGCTTAAGAGGGGTAGTTCCGAGCTCTGGAAACACCATATATTTT
d_call: TRBD1; j_call: TRBJ1-5; v_call: TRBV14; cdr3_aa: CASWDRGPNQPQHF; cdr3_nt: TGTGCCAGCTGGGACAGGGGGCCCAATCAGCCCCAGCATTTT
d_call: TRBD2; j_call: TRBJ2-3; v_call: TRBV28; cdr3_aa: CASSRALAGVSDTQYF; cdr3_nt: TGTGCCAGCAGCCGGGCGTTAGCGGGAGTGTCAGATACGCAGTATTTT